This T cell receptor (beta chain) was recovered during a study of T cells after yellow fever vaccination. Study overall: The fractions with low cell numbers were processed using SMART-Seq v4 Ultra Low Input.

This clonotype appeared a few times. Its antigen is unidentified. TCRdb re-analysed the 5' RACE reads in MiXCR, keeping a single row per CDR3 protein. The sample lists about 130,000 distinct CDR3 sequences; roughly 8.2% were seen once. In germline, CDR1 is MGHRA, CDR2 YSYEKL. V was clipped by 4 bases and J by 1 base; unmatched bases: 2. This CDR3 has 15 amino acids. Study results and limitations: Clonotypes shared by both compartments, CD4 and CD8, made up a small share.

The chain has TRBV4-1 and TRBJ2-3; 10 bases match TRBD2. The sample consisted of CD8+ T cells sorted from PBMCs, taken on the day of the yellow fever booster vaccination. The TCR was taken from a man between 18 and 29 years old who received the YFV17D yellow fever vaccine. The CDR3 reads CASSPAGGGTDTQYF. The CDR3 region has the DNA TGCGCCAGCAGCCCAGCGGGGGGGGGCACAGATACGCAGTATTTT.